What follows are 15 T cell receptor beta chains derived from one specimen sequenced in a study of blood T cell repertoires in COVID-19. Assay used: immunoSEQ multiplex PCR; TCRdb lists only in-frame clones, some missing. The sample consists of 7,500 to 10,000 clones, around 88% of them appearing once. Sequencing was carried out using peripheral blood. These receptors came from a woman aged 45 to 65 with active or convalescent COVID-19.

The V call is TRBV19, the J call TRBJ2-4, with 9 bases lining up with TRBD1. V dropped 4 bases and J dropped 10; count of bases not matched to a gene: 11. The CDR3 is made up of 15 amino acids. Germline V gene sequence: CDR1 LNHDA, CDR2 SQIVND (reference sequence). The CDR3 is CASSRFPGQGTIQYF. DNA of the CDR3: TGTGCCAGTAGTAGGTTCCCGGGACAGGGAACTATTCAGTACTTC.

The rearrangement joins TRBV9 to TRBJ1-6, with TRBD1 matching over 7 bases. Germline CDR1 is SGDLS and CDR2 is YYNGEE. J was trimmed by 8 bases and V by 7 bases; bases with no gene match: 15. This CDR3 has 16 residues. The CDR3 loop is CASGDRGDLLDSPLHF. CDR3 in DNA: TGTGCCAGCGGGGACAGAGGGGATTTGCTGGATTCACCCCTCCACTTT. Looking up the rest from reference TRBV9 and TRBJ1-6 gives the full variable domain: DSGVTQTPKHLITATGQRVTLRCSPRSGDLSVYWYQQSLDQGLQFLIQYYNGEERAKGNILERFSAQQFPDLHSELNLSSLELGDSALYFCASGDRGDLLDSPLHFGNGTRLTVT.

The V gene is TRBV4-1, the J gene TRBJ1-1; D call uncertain. This CDR3 spans 17 amino acids. Trimming cost V 0 bases and J 0 bases, with 14 bases left between them. Germline V CDR1 and CDR2: MGHRA, YSYEKL. This chain's CDR3 is CASSQERGRLMNTEAFF. CDR3 coding DNA: TGCGCCAGCAGCCAAGAACGGGGAAGACTCATGAACACTGAAGCTTTCTTT.

This chain links TRBV4-3 with TRBJ2-7, with 13 bases matching TRBD2. Trimming cost V 4 bases and J 2 bases; bases outside gene matches: 8. Germline V lookup: CDR1 LGHNA, CDR2 YSLEER. This CDR3 contains 17 residues. The CDR3 region is CASSLGLAGVNPYEQYF. The CDR3 DNA reads as TGCGCCAGCAGCCTCGGACTAGCGGGAGTAAATCCCTACGAGCAGTACTTC.

This chain joins TRBV11-3 and TRBJ1-1, with D unresolved. Germline CDR1 reads SGHNT; CDR2 reads YENEEA. CDR3 size: 13 residues. Trimming cost V 5 bases and J 5 bases, with 12 bases left between them. CDR3 sequence reads: CASSTEGFTEAFF. CDR3 coding DNA: TGTGCCAGCAGCACAGAGGGCTTTACTGAAGCTTTCTTT. The variable domain in full, completed from reference TRBV11-3 and TRBJ1-1, reads EAGVVQSPRYKIIEKKQPVAFWCNPISGHNTLYWYLQNLGQGPELLIRYENEEAVDDSQLPKDRFSAERLKGVDSTLKIQPAELGDSAVYLCASSTEGFTEAFFGQGTRLTVV.

This sequence joins TRBV3-1 (or the pseudogene TRBV3-2) and TRBJ2-2, with D maybe TRBD1 (7 bases). This CDR3 spans 16 amino acids. The V end lost 4 bases, the J end lost 5 bases, and 17 bases lay between the germline ends. Germline V gene data show CDR1 as LGHDT and CDR2 as YNNKEL (reference sequence). Written as DNA, the CDR3 is TGTGCCAGCAGCCTACAGGGGAGGTTTAAGACCGGGGAGCTGTTTTTT. Encoded protein: CASSLQGRFKTGELFF.

This chain connects TRBV11-3 to TRBJ2-3, with D maybe TRBD2 (6 bases). The length of the CDR3 is 17 residues. V lost 5 bases and J lost 5, with 23 bases in between. CDR1 is SGHNT, CDR2 YENEEA, per germline. In nucleotides, the CDR3 is TGTGCCAGCAGCGGAAAGCGGCGGGTGGTGGGGGGAGATACGCAGTATTTT. Protein product: CASSGKRRVVGGDTQYF.

As concerns this clone: Other DNA sequences of this sample code for an identical CDR3. The J gene is TRBJ1-2, the V gene TRBV6-5; TRBD1 agrees at 10 bases. Germline CDR1 MNHEY, CDR2 SVGAGI. This CDR3 is 16 amino acids long. The V segment lost 0 bases and the J segment 4 bases; nucleotides outside the gene matches: 5. The CDR3 reads CASSYSRTGGGYGYTF. CDR3 DNA sequence: TGTGCCAGCAGTTACTCGAGGACAGGGGGTGGCTATGGCTACACCTTC.

The chain has TRBV6-6 and TRBJ2-1, with 7 bases that match TRBD1. CDR1 is MNHNY, CDR2 SVGAGI, per germline (reference sequence). This CDR3 spans 16 amino acids. V lost 5 bases and J lost 1; bases outside the gene matches: 8. This CDR3 reads CASSMRQGGSYNEQFF. The CDR3 nucleotides are TGTGCCAGCAGTATGAGACAGGGTGGGTCCTACAATGAGCAGTTCTTC.

The V call is TRBV7-2, the J call TRBJ2-7; D is undetermined. From germline, CDR1 is SGHTA and CDR2 FQGNSA. Between the trimmed V and J ends, which lost 7 bases and 6 bases, there was a span of 13 bases. The CDR3 has 12 amino acids. CDR3 DNA sequence: TGTGCCAGCACCCCGGGTCGGAGCGAGCAGTACTTC. It yields the protein CASTPGRSEQYF.

The V and J genes are TRBV5-4 and TRBJ2-2, with 10 positions matching TRBD2. V shed 0 bases and J 1 base; nucleotides not matched to a gene: 3. The germline V gene encodes CDR1 SGHNT and CDR2 YYREEE (reference sequence). This CDR3 contains 17 residues. The CDR3 reads CASSLGGLALNTGELFF. As DNA, the CDR3 is TGTGCCAGCAGCTTGGGGGGACTAGCGTTGAACACCGGGGAGCTGTTTTTT.

This rearrangement joins TRBV3-1 (or the pseudogene TRBV3-2) to TRBJ2-7, with 9 bases that match TRBD2. Unmatched junction bases numbered 10, after V lost 4 bases and J lost 6 bases. This CDR3 has 15 amino acids. The germline V gene has CDR1 LGHDT and CDR2 YNNKEL (reference sequence). In nucleotides, the CDR3 is TGTGCCAGCAGCCCCCCTTCCGCGGGGGGGTCCGAGCAGTACTTC. It encodes CASSPPSAGGSEQYF.

The rearrangement uses TRBV3-1 (or the pseudogene TRBV3-2) and TRBJ1-3, with a possible D match to TRBD1 (6 bases). The CDR3 is 14 amino acids. Trimming took 3 bases from V and 2 from J, leaving 8 bases between them. Germline V gives CDR1 LGHDT, CDR2 YNNKEL (reference sequence). The CDR3 here is CASSHGTPGNTIYF. DNA of the CDR3: TGTGCCAGCAGCCACGGGACACCTGGAAACACCATATATTTT.

The J gene is TRBJ1-2, the V gene TRBV24-1, with 7 bases aligning to TRBD1. CDR1 is KGHDR, CDR2 SFDVKD, per germline. The CDR3 length is 12 residues. The V gene end was trimmed by 4 bases and the J gene end by 7 bases; junction bases not matched to a gene: 2. This chain's CDR3 is CATSEPGGGYTF. The CDR3 nucleotides read TGTGCCACCAGTGAGCCAGGGGGTGGCTACACCTTC.

The chain links TRBV4-1 to TRBJ1-2; D uncertain. V was shortened by 0 bases and J by 2 bases, with 13 bases between the two germline ends. Germline V gene data show CDR1 as MGHRA and CDR2 as YSYEKL. The CDR3 loop spans 16 amino acids. Here the CDR3 DNA reads TGCGCCAGCAGCCAAGAGAGGGCTGTTTCCAACTATGGCTACACCTTC. It is translated as CASSQERAVSNYGYTF.